Below, one T cell receptor (beta chain) is given with its context. The authors' processing: By means of reference gene primer amplification, nucleated cell counts were estimated. The repertoire was sequenced with immunoSEQ multiplex PCR; TCRdb's copy has only in-frame clones and lacks some. V, J and clone size reflect that table, while D and trimming were determined from the DNA. Of about 170,000 clones in the sample, around four fifths were seen once. The sample originates from a study of blood T cell repertoires in COVID-19. Across the whole study: Samples came from the United States, Italy and Spain, spanning acute and convalescent COVID-19. PBMCs, B-cell-depleted T cells, or T cells were the source of the cDNA or gDNA that made up the material.

The CDR3 consists of 13 residues. Germline V gene data show CDR1 as SEHNR and CDR2 as FQNEAQ (reference sequence). V dropped 4 bases and J dropped 5 bases, with 9 bases sitting between them. Seattle patient enrollment occurred during active infection, with longitudinal follow-up thereafter. The rearrangement joins TRBV7-9 to TRBJ2-1; D may be TRBD2 (5 bases). The clonotype comes from a woman of 80 years or more with COVID-19, enrolled during active disease. The sample comprised peripheral blood. CDR3 sequence reads: CASSSGLNNEQFF. In DNA, the CDR3 is TGTGCCAGCAGCTCCGGACTTAACAATGAGCAGTTCTTC.